One and the same sample provided the 5 T cell receptor beta chains below, sequenced in a study of OX40 agonist ivuxolimab in advanced cancers. The table came from immunoSEQ multiplex PCR; TCRdb's copy has only in-frame clones and leaves some out. The sample contains more than 70,000 clones, about 93% of which appear only once. Source: CD4+ or CD8+ T cells sorted from blood, taken in a trial of the OX40 agonist ivuxolimab. The receptors stem from an adult with an advanced solid tumor such as melanoma, head and neck, liver or kidney cancer.

CDR3 region: CASSFTGNYGYTF. As DNA, the CDR3 is TGTGCCAGCAGTTTTACAGGGAACTATGGCTACACCTTC. This chain uses TRBV6-7 with TRBJ1-2; tentative D call: TRBD1 (6 bases). TRBV6-7 is placed among ORFs of uncertain function. The CDR3 totals 13 residues. The germline V and J ends were trimmed by 4 bases and 2 bases, with 8 bases remaining between them.

The gene calls are TRBV7-2 and TRBJ2-3; D tentatively fits TRBD1 or TRBD2 (5 bases each). CDR3 length: 17 amino acids. Trimming took 2 bases from V and 2 from J, leaving 17 bases between them. From germline, CDR1 is SGHTA and CDR2 FQGNSA. CDR3 protein: CASSLPQGGHPTDTQYF. The CDR3 DNA follows: TGTGCCAGCAGCTTACCCCAGGGCGGGCACCCCACAGATACGCAGTATTTT.

The V gene is TRBV18, the J gene TRBJ2-7; no firm D call. Trimming shortened V by 3 bases and J by 4 bases, and 16 bases separated the two germline ends. CDR3 size: 15 residues. The germline gives CDR1 KGHSH, CDR2 LQKENI. In nucleotides, the CDR3 is TGTGCCAGCTCACCCACCCCCGATCCCTCTTACGAGCAGTACTTC. It translates to CASSPTPDPSYEQYF.

This sequence joins TRBV7-9 and TRBJ1-6; no definite D call. Per the germline V gene, CDR1 is SEHNR and CDR2 is FQNEAQ (reference sequence). Trimming shortened V by 6 bases and J by 0 bases, and 6 bases separated the two germline ends. The CDR3 spans 14 residues. The CDR3 DNA is TGTGCCAGCAGAGGGAGCTCCTATAATTCACCCCTCCACTTT. Its translation is CASRGSSYNSPLHF.

CDR3 amino acids: CASSQDGGRKNIQYF. As DNA, the CDR3 is TGTGCCAGCAGCCAAGACGGGGGGAGGAAAAACATTCAGTACTTC. The chain recombines TRBV4-2 with TRBJ2-4, with 7 bases lining up with TRBD2. The germline V gene has CDR1 LGHNA and CDR2 YNFKEQ. V was clipped by 0 bases and J by 4 bases; unmatched bases: 3. The CDR3 contains 15 residues.